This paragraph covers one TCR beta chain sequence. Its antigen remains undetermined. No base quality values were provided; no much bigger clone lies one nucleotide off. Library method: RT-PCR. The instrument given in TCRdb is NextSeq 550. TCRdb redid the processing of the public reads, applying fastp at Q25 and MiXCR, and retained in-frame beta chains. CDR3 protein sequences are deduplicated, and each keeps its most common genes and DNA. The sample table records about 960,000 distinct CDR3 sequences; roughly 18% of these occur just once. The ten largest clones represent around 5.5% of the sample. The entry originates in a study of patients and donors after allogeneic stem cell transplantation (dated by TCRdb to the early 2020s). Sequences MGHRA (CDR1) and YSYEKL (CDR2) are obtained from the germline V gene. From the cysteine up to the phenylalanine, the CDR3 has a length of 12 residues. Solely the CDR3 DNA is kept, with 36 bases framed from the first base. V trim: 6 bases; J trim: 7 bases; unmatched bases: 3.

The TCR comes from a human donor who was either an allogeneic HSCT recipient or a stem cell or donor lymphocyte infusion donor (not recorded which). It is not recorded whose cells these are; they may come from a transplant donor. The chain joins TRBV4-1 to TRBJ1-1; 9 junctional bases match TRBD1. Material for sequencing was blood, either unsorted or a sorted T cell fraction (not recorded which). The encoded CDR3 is CASRQGASEAFF. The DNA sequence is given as TGCGCCAGCAGACAGGGGGCAAGTGAAGCTTTCTTT.